The 22 T cell receptor beta chains reported below all come from one sample, sequenced in a study of T cells after yellow fever vaccination. A single record per CDR3 protein comes from TCRdb applying MiXCR to the 5' RACE reads. The sample lists fewer than 400,000 distinct CDR3 sequences, about 6% occurring once. The sequences come from PBMCs, collected 5 days after the yellow fever booster vaccination. Receptors were obtained from a man aged 25-45 years who received the YFV17D yellow fever vaccine.

This clonotype was recorded a few times. V and J are TRBV29-1 and TRBJ2-7; no definite D call. The germline V gene has CDR1 SQVTM and CDR2 ANQGSEA. This CDR3 comprises 12 residues. Trimming left V 6 bases short and J 6 bases short, with 15 bases between. DNA for the CDR3: TGCAGCGTGACGTTAGGAAATCCCGAGCAGTACTTC. It yields the protein CSVTLGNPEQYF.

This clonotype was counted ten times or more. V is TRBV5-1 and J is TRBJ1-2; D possibly corresponds to TRBD1 (5 bases). CDR1 and CDR2 from the germline V gene are SGHRS and YFSETQ. The CDR3 runs to 17 residues. Trimming took off 1 base at V and 3 bases at J, with 19 bases between the two ends. CDR3 in amino acids: CASSLIMGGSLDYGYTF. In nucleotides, the CDR3 is TGCGCCAGCAGCTTGATCATGGGGGGTTCGTTGGACTATGGCTACACCTTC.

This clonotype was detected a few times. The chain couples TRBV19 to TRBJ2-7; 10 nucleotides line up with TRBD2. The trim removed 3 bases at V and 7 bases at J, leaving 21 bases unmatched. CDR3 length: 19 amino acids. The germline V gene encodes CDR1 LNHDA and CDR2 SQIVND (reference sequence). This CDR3 reads CASSIRASGSPRISGEQYF. CDR3 in DNA: TGTGCCAGTAGTATTCGGGCTAGCGGGAGCCCGAGGATTTCAGGGGAGCAGTACTTC. Full variable domain (missing parts from reference TRBV19 and TRBJ2-7): DGGITQSPKYLFRKEGQNVTLSCEQNLNHDAMYWYRQDPGQGLRLIYYSQIVNDFQKGDIAEGYSVSREKKESFPLTVTSAQKNPTAFYLCASSIRASGSPRISGEQYFGPGTRLTVT.

V usage is TRBV20-1 and J usage is TRBJ2-1, with 8 bases matching TRBD1. The ends lost 0 bases at V and 2 bases at J; junction bases unmatched: 9. CDR3 length: 17 amino acids. Per germline, CDR1 DFQATT and CDR2 SNEGSKA (reference sequence). Here the CDR3 reads CSAREAQGTGAYNEQFF. CDR3 DNA: TGCAGTGCTAGAGAAGCTCAAGGGACAGGCGCCTACAATGAGCAGTTCTTC.

This clonotype was found many times. The chain has TRBV25-1 and TRBJ2-2; perhaps TRBD2 as D (6 bases). This CDR3 has 14 amino acids. V shed 5 bases and J shed 4 bases, with 11 bases lying between them. Germline CDR1 is MGHDK and CDR2 is SYGVNS. The CDR3 DNA is TGTGCCAGCAGTCAAGGAGGGACCACCGGGGAGCTGTTTTTT. Translated, it gives CASSQGGTTGELFF.

The chain recombines TRBV6-1 with TRBJ2-1; 9 nucleotides match TRBD2. Germline V gene lookup returns CDR1 MNHNS and CDR2 SASEGT. This CDR3 has 14 residues. V was clipped by 6 bases and J by 8 bases; unmatched bases: 8. This CDR3 reads CASRERGDTDEQFF. For the CDR3, the DNA is TGTGCCAGCAGGGAGCGGGGGGACACTGATGAGCAGTTCTTC.

This clonotype appeared a few times. V is TRBV7-2 and J is TRBJ2-7; no reliable D call. The CDR3 length is 14 residues. The germline V and J ends were trimmed by 2 bases and 7 bases, with 15 bases remaining between them. Germline values: CDR1 SGHTA, CDR2 FQGNSA. The CDR3: CASSLNGFPSEQYF. CDR3 DNA sequence: TGTGCCAGCAGCTTAAACGGATTCCCTTCGGAGCAGTACTTC.

V gene TRBV15 combines with J gene TRBJ2-7, with a possible D match to TRBD1 (6 bases). Germline V gives CDR1 LNHNV, CDR2 YYDKDF (reference sequence). V lost 9 bases to trimming and J lost 1 base, with 19 bases between them. This CDR3 is built from 15 residues. CDR3 region: CATKSSGATSYEQYF. CDR3 nucleotides: TGTGCCACGAAAAGTTCAGGGGCCACTTCCTACGAGCAGTACTTC.

At least ten counts were recorded for this clonotype. The chain is built from TRBV5-1 and TRBJ2-7; D is perhaps TRBD1 (6 bases). Germline CDR1 is SGHRS and CDR2 is YFSETQ. V lost 3 bases and J lost 6, with 13 bases in between. There are 13 residues in the CDR3. The CDR3 DNA follows: TGCGCCAGCAGCTGGACAGCCCGGGGCGAGCAGTACTTC. It codes for CASSWTARGEQYF.

This clonotype showed up many times. This rearrangement joins TRBV28 to TRBJ2-5; no reliable D call. V lost 4 bases, J lost 1 base, and 4 bases lay in between. Germline CDR1 and CDR2: MDHEN and SYDVKM. CDR3 length equals 12 residues. CDR3 amino acids: CASSSFQETQYF. In DNA form, the CDR3 reads TGTGCCAGCAGTTCTTTCCAAGAGACCCAGTACTTC.

This clonotype was detected ten times or more. The chain carries TRBV20-1 and TRBJ2-3; weak D call: TRBD2 (6 bases). This CDR3 has 14 amino acids. Per germline, CDR1 DFQATT and CDR2 SNEGSKA (reference sequence). Between the trimmed V and J ends, which lost 3 bases and 0 bases, there was a span of 10 bases. The CDR3 DNA is TGCAGTGCTAGTAAGCGGGCGAGCACAGATACGCAGTATTTT. Its translation: CSASKRASTDTQYF.

This clonotype was detected a few times. As DNA, the CDR3 is TGCAGTGCTAGAGATTTGAACAGGCCCGGGCGGGGCTACACCTTC. Translating it yields CSARDLNRPGRGYTF. V usage is TRBV20-1 and J usage is TRBJ1-2, with D possibly matching TRBD1 (5 bases). The V end lost 0 bases, the J end lost 8 bases, and 19 bases lay between the germline ends. This CDR3 spans 15 amino acids. Germline CDR1 reads DFQATT; CDR2 reads SNEGSKA (reference sequence).

In its sample, this clonotype was seen a few times. This sequence joins TRBV20-1 and TRBJ2-7; 7 bases match TRBD1. The CDR3 is made up of 15 amino acids. V shed 5 bases and J 3 bases; nucleotides not matched to a gene: 13. Germline V lookup: CDR1 DFQATT, CDR2 SNEGSKA (reference sequence). CDR3 in DNA: TGCAGTGCTCCACCCAATGACAGGGTCCTCTACGAGCAGTACTTC. This codes for CSAPPNDRVLYEQYF.

V is TRBV9 and J is TRBJ2-1; 11 nucleotides agree with TRBD2. The germline V gene encodes CDR1 SGDLS and CDR2 YYNGEE. With 0 bases clipped from V and 8 bases from J, the junction kept 7 bases outside the gene matches. The length of the CDR3 is 16 residues. The CDR3 DNA is TGTGCCAGCAGCGTAGACCTTAGCGGGGGGGTCCATGAGCAGTTCTTC. Translated: CASSVDLSGGVHEQFF.

This sequence joins TRBV6-5 and TRBJ1-3, with 7 bases matching TRBD1. The V gene end was trimmed by 7 bases and the J gene end by 9 bases; junction bases not matched to a gene: 12. The CDR3 runs to 14 residues. The V gene's germline CDR1 is MNHEY and CDR2 SVGAGI. The CDR3 coding sequence is TGTGCCAGCAAGCCCGGGACAGATGGAGGCACCATATATTTT. Its protein is CASKPGTDGGTIYF.

The table lists this clonotype with a few counts. The rearrangement joins TRBV18 to TRBJ2-1; 12 positions agree with TRBD2. Germline CDR1 is KGHSH and CDR2 is LQKENI. The J segment lost 4 bases and the V segment lost 3 bases, leaving 13 bases of the junction unmatched. The CDR3 covers 19 residues. The CDR3 sequence is CASSPVRRPGLAGYNEQFF. CDR3 DNA sequence: TGTGCCAGCTCACCGGTCCGTCGGCCCGGACTAGCGGGGTACAATGAGCAGTTCTTC.

This clonotype was detected ten times or more. J is TRBJ2-3 and V is TRBV21-1. TRBV21-1 is designated a pseudogene. There are 15 residues in the CDR3. The CDR3 spells CASSKAPSRPEPQYF. CDR3 bases: TGTGCCAGCAGCAAAGCTCCGTCTAGACCTGAACCGCAGTATTTT.

At least ten counts were recorded for this clonotype. The V gene is TRBV6-6, the J gene TRBJ2-3, with a tentative D call TRBD1 (6 bases). There are 12 residues in the CDR3. Trimming removed 8 bases from V and 2 bases from J, with 8 bases in between. The germline V gene has CDR1 MNHNY and CDR2 SVGAGI (reference sequence). The DNA of the CDR3 is TGTGCCAGCGGACAGCTCACAGATACGCAGTATTTT. Translating it yields CASGQLTDTQYF.

The V call is TRBV15, the J call TRBJ2-4; TRBD2 matches at 10 bases. The J segment lost 7 bases and the V segment lost 5 bases, leaving 11 bases of the junction unmatched. CDR3 length: 16 amino acids. Germline values: CDR1 LNHNV, CDR2 YYDKDF (reference sequence). The CDR3 DNA reads as TGTGCCACCAGCGCCCCCCTAGCGGGAGACGCCAACATTCAGTACTTC. The encoded protein is CATSAPLAGDANIQYF.

Only a few counts were recorded for this clonotype. J is TRBJ2-6 and V is TRBV4-3; D might be TRBD1 or TRBD2, each matching 5 bases. CDR3 length: 18 amino acids. CDR1 is LGHNA and CDR2 is YSLEER in the germline V gene. V lost 1 base and J lost 0, with 13 bases in between. The CDR3 nucleotides are TGCGCCAGCAGCCAAGGGGGCCAGACTACCTCTGGGGCCAACGTCCTGACTTTC. It codes for CASSQGGQTTSGANVLTF.

This clonotype was found a few times. The rearrangement joins TRBV3-1 to TRBJ2-3; 7 bases are a match to TRBD2. V dropped 0 bases and J dropped 3; count of bases not matched to a gene: 12. This CDR3 is built from 18 residues. Germline CDR1 and CDR2: LGHDT and YNNKEL (reference sequence). CDR3 coding DNA: TGTGCCAGCAGCCAAGACGAGGCAGCGGGAAGAATTACAGATACGCAGTATTTT. This sequence encodes CASSQDEAAGRITDTQYF.

The V and J genes are TRBV20-1 and TRBJ2-3; 10 bases align to TRBD2. The CDR3 has 15 residues. The V gene end was trimmed by 3 bases and the J gene end by 4 bases; junction bases not matched to a gene: 7. The V gene's germline CDR1 is DFQATT and CDR2 SNEGSKA (reference sequence). In nucleotides, the CDR3 is TGCAGTGCTAGCCAACTAGCGGGAAATTCAGATACGCAGTATTTT. Amino acid sequence: CSASQLAGNSDTQYF.